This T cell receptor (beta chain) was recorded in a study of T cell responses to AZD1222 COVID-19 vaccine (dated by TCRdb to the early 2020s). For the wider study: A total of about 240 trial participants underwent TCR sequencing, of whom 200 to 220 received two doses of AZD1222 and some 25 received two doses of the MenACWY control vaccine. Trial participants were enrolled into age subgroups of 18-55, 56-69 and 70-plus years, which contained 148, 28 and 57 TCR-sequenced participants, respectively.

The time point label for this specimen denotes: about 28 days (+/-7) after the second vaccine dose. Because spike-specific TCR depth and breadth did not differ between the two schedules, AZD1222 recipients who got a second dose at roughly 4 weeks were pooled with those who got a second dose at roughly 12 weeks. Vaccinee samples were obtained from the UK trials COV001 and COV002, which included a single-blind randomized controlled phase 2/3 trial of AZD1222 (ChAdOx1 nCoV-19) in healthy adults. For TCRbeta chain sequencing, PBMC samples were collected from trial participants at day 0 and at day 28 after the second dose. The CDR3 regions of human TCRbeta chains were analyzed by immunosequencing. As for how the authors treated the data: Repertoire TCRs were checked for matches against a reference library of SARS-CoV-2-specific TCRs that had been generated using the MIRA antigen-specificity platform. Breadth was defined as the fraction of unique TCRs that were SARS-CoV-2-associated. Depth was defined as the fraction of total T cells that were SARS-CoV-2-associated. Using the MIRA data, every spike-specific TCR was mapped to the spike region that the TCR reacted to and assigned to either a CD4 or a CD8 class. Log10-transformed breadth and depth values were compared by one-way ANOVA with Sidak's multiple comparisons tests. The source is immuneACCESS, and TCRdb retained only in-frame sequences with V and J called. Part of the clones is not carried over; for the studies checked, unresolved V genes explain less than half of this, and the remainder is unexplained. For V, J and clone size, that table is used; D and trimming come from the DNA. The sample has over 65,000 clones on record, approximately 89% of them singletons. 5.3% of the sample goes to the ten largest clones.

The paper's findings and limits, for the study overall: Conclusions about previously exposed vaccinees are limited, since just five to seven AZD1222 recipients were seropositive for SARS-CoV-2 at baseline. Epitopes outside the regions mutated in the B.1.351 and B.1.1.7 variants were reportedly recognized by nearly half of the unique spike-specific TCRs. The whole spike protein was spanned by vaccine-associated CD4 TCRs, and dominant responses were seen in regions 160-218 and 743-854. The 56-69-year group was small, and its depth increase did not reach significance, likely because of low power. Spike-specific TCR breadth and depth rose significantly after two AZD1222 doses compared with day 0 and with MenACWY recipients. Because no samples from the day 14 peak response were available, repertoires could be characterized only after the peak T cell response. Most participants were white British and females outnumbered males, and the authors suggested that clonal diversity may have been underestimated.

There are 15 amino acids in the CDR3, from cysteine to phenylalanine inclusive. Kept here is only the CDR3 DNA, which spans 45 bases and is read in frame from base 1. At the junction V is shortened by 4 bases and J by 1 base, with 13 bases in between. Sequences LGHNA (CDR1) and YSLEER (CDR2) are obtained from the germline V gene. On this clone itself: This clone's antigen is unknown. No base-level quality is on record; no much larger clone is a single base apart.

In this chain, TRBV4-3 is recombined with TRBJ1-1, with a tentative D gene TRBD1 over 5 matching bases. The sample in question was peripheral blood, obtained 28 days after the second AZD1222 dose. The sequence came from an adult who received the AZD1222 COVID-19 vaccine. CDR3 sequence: CASSLRAETNTEAFF. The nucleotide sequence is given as TGCGCCAGCAGCCTCAGGGCAGAAACGAACACTGAAGCTTTCTTT.